Reported below is one T cell receptor (beta chain). The data originate from a study of blood T cell repertoires in COVID-19. Background on the study: Collection of acute and convalescent COVID-19 samples took place in the United States, Italy and Spain. The analysed material was cDNA or gDNA that came from T cells, B-cell-depleted T cells, or PBMCs.

As handled by the study authors: By means of reference gene primer amplification, nucleated cell counts were estimated. Sequenced by immunoSEQ multiplex PCR; TCRdb stores in-frame clones only, minus some. Clone size and the V and J calls come from that table; the DNA yielded D and trimming. The sample lists some 150,000 clones, 88% occurring once. The CDR3 is 16 amino acids. CDR1 is SGHDT, CDR2 YYEEEE, per germline. V was trimmed by 0 bases and J by 0 bases, leaving 11 bases between them. The origin of this receptor is a woman in her sixties or seventies with acute or convalescent COVID-19. The chain couples TRBV5-6 to TRBJ2-3; D unresolved. Input material: peripheral blood. The CDR3 here is CASSLVSLLSTDTQYF. CDR3 coding DNA: TGTGCCAGCAGCTTGGTTTCCCTTCTTAGCACAGATACGCAGTATTTT.